Here is one TCR beta chain with its context. Its antigen is unidentified. TCRdb passed the 5' RACE reads through MiXCR, listing each CDR3 protein once. The data contain some 44,000 distinct CDR3 sequences, roughly 31% of them singletons. Study observations and caveats: Greatest tumor Treg TCR overlap was with tumor naive CD4+ cells.

CDR3 size: 14 residues. Trimming shortened V by 2 bases and J by 5 bases, and 11 bases separated the two germline ends. Specimen: tumor-infiltrating memory CD4+ T cells sorted from the breast tumor. Stated subset: memory CD4+ T cells, CD4+CD45RO+CD25-. This receptor was obtained from a female donor with breast cancer. The V gene is TRBV12-3 or TRBV12-4, the J gene TRBJ2-3; D not resolved. CDR3 coding DNA: TGTGCCAGCAGTTTACCGGTCGACGGAGATACGCAGTATTTT. It translates to CASSLPVDGDTQYF.